The sequence of this TCR beta chain was determined in a study of blood T cell repertoires in COVID-19. The CDR3 is made up of 16 amino acids. The V end lost 5 bases, the J end lost 0 bases, and 14 bases lay between the germline ends. CDR1 and CDR2 (germline): SGHTA, FQGNSA. Under the authors' procedure: Reference gene primer amplification gave nucleated cell count estimates. Generated by immunoSEQ multiplex PCR, the TCRdb table keeps only in-frame clones and is missing some. D and trimming were read from the DNA, whereas the V and J calls and clone size are those reported in that table. Counted here are approximately 300,000 clones, about 85% occurring once; the ten biggest clones make up about 1%.

This receptor was obtained from a human donor with COVID-19, enrolled during active disease. The donor label of this sample is uncertain. The rearrangement links TRBV7-2 to TRBJ1-3; TRBD1 might be the D (6 bases). The sequenced sample was peripheral blood. The CDR3 loop reads CASSTQGPPSGNTIYF. The CDR3 nucleotides read TGTGCCAGCAGCACACAGGGTCCCCCCTCTGGAAACACCATATATTTT.